The present TCR beta chain was sequenced within a study of shared clonotypes between healthy human individuals. Here immunoSEQ multiplex PCR was the method, and the copy in TCRdb shows in-frame clones only, minus some. The table includes around 990,000 clones, about 72% detected once. Trimming left V 0 bases short and J 0 bases short, with 13 bases between. The CDR3 totals 17 residues. CDR1 is SGHRS and CDR2 is YFSETQ in the germline V gene. In regard to this clone: Its target is unknown.

Study outcomes and limitations: Across subsets, estimated richness was generally greater for naive than for memory populations.

The receptor was isolated from a young man in good health. Some clones in this sample may be carry-over from other donors' samples. Specimen: memory CD4+ T cells from PBMCs. The subset: CD45RA-negative fraction. V usage is TRBV5-1 and J usage is TRBJ1-5; a possible D gene is TRBD1 (5 bases). Written as DNA, the CDR3 is TGCGCCAGCAGCTTGGTTTCGGGGGTCAGTAGCAATCAGCCCCAGCATTTT. Its translation is CASSLVSGVSSNQPQHF.